The 27 T cell receptor beta chains presented below share a single source sample, sequenced in a study of beta chain features in type 1 diabetes. Broader study findings: Type 1 diabetes patients had TCRB CDR3s that were shorter (moderately but significantly so) in all four CD4+ subsets.

The isolated RNA, all of it, was reverse transcribed, so expressed TCRB transcripts were what got sequenced. TCRdb's copy holds only in-frame clones and misses some; the assay was immunoSEQ multiplex PCR. The table includes 200,000 to 250,000 clones, about 15% detected once. What these receptors recognize is not known. The sequencing sample was made of naive CD4+ T cells from blood. The source of these receptors is a man under 40 with type 1 diabetes.

A few counts support this clone. The genes are TRBV19 and TRBJ1-4; D unresolved. In germline, CDR1 is LNHDA, CDR2 SQIVND (reference sequence). CDR3 length: 15 amino acids. V was clipped by 7 bases and J by 0 bases, with 12 bases between them. DNA for the CDR3: TGTGCCAGTACCGCAGGCACTGCAACTAATGAAAAACTGTTTTTT. Protein: CASTAGTATNEKLFF.

The V gene is TRBV29-1, the J gene TRBJ2-7; TRBD2 matches at 9 bases. The CDR3 consists of 16 residues. CDR1 is SQVTM and CDR2 is ANQGSEA in the germline V gene. V gave up 6 bases and J gave up 2 bases; unmatched junction bases: 14. In DNA, the CDR3 is TGCAGCGTCCTTGGTGGTCTAGCGGGGCTAACCTACGAGCAGTACTTC. It is translated as CSVLGGLAGLTYEQYF.

CDR3 in DNA: TGTGCCAGCAGACCTAACCGGGTGAACACTGAAGCTTTCTTT. Amino acid sequence: CASRPNRVNTEAFF. This sequence joins TRBV6-5 and TRBJ1-1, with unresolved D. In germline, CDR1 is MNHEY, CDR2 SVGAGI. V lost 6 bases, J lost 0 bases, and 11 bases lay in between. This CDR3 spans 14 amino acids.

This clone was counted between two and nine times. The V call is TRBV7-2, the J call TRBJ1-1; D call uncertain. V lost 2 bases, J lost 0 bases, and 7 bases lay in between. The germline gives CDR1 SGHTA, CDR2 FQGNSA. The CDR3 is 14 amino acids. CDR3 in DNA: TGTGCCAGCAGCTTAAAGCGGTTGAACACTGAAGCTTTCTTT. Translating gives CASSLKRLNTEAFF.

Only a few counts were recorded for this clone. The chain uses TRBV5-4 and TRBJ2-1; TRBD2 aligns across 12 bases. The junction had 4 bases not matched to a gene; V was cut back by 3 bases and J by 0 bases. The CDR3 runs to 17 residues. Per the germline V gene, CDR1 is SGHNT and CDR2 is YYREEE (reference sequence). The CDR3 loop is CASSSLTSGSSYNEQFF. The DNA for the CDR3 is TGTGCCAGCAGCTCCTTGACTAGCGGGAGCTCCTACAATGAGCAGTTCTTC.

The chain is built from TRBV4-1 and TRBJ1-4; TRBD1 might be the D (6 bases). The CDR3 totals 15 residues. CDR1 and CDR2 (germline): MGHRA, YSYEKL. Trimming took 2 bases from V and 10 from J, leaving 17 bases between them. CDR3 in amino acids: CASSQPHRAFGKLFF. CDR3 nucleotide sequence: TGCGCCAGCAGCCAACCTCACAGGGCGTTCGGAAAACTGTTTTTT.

This clone showed up just a few times. The chain couples TRBV2 to TRBJ2-1, with D perhaps matching TRBD2 (6 bases). Germline V lookup: CDR1 SNHLY, CDR2 FYNNEI. CDR3 size: 13 residues. Trimming removed 1 base from V and 11 bases from J, with 12 bases in between. CDR3 in amino acids: CASSEEEGLQQFF. CDR3 coding DNA: TGTGCCAGCAGTGAAGAGGAGGGACTTCAGCAGTTCTTC. Drawing the rest from reference TRBV2 and TRBJ2-1, the complete variable domain is EPEVTQTPSHQVTQMGQEVILRCVPISNHLYFYWYRQILGQKVEFLVSFYNNEISEKSEIFDDQFSVERPDGSNFTLKIRSTKLEDSAMYFCASSEEEGLQQFFGPGTRLTVL.

The V call is TRBV6-1, the J call TRBJ1-5, with 7 bases matching TRBD1. In germline, CDR1 is MNHNS, CDR2 SASEGT. The CDR3 loop spans 13 amino acids. The junction had 5 bases not matched to a gene; V was cut back by 7 bases and J by 5 bases. As DNA, the CDR3 is TGTGCCAGCAATCGACAGGGAGATCAGCCCCAGCATTTT. Translation: CASNRQGDQPQHF.

There are a few counts of this clone. This sequence joins TRBV9 and TRBJ2-2; 7 positions match TRBD1. V shed 0 bases, J shed 0 bases, and the junction held 8 bases outside the gene matches. There are 18 residues in the CDR3. The germline gives CDR1 SGDLS, CDR2 YYNGEE. The CDR3 DNA follows: TGTGCCAGCAGCGTAGGGACAGGTAAAACTTCGAACACCGGGGAGCTGTTTTTT. Its translation is CASSVGTGKTSNTGELFF.

This clone has a handful of counts. J is TRBJ1-5 and V is TRBV15, with unresolved D. The CDR3 runs 13 residues. The V and J ends lost 0 bases and 6 bases respectively, with 6 bases between them. Germline V CDR1 and CDR2: LNHNV, YYDKDF (reference sequence). The CDR3 coding sequence is TGTGCCACCAGCAGAGATGAGGGTCAGCCCCAGCATTTT. Protein product: CATSRDEGQPQHF.

The chain joins TRBV30 to TRBJ2-2, with D possibly TRBD1 on 5 matching bases. The germline V gene encodes CDR1 GTSNPN and CDR2 SVGIG (reference sequence). V was pared by 5 bases and J by 5 bases, with 9 bases between. CDR3 length equals 12 residues. CDR3 sequence reads: CAWSPGTGELFF. CDR3 sequence (DNA): TGTGCCTGGTCCCCAGGGACCGGGGAGCTGTTTTTT.

This clone was found a few times. This chain connects TRBV30 to TRBJ2-5; TRBD2 aligns across 9 bases. The CDR3 spans 14 residues. Germline-derived CDR1 and CDR2 are GTSNPN and SVGIG (reference sequence). After removal of 5 bases from V and 7 bases from J, the junction contained 11 bases not matched to a gene. The CDR3 sequence: CAWGRGGPYGTQYF. The CDR3 DNA is TGTGCCTGGGGGCGGGGGGGCCCCTATGGGACCCAGTACTTC.

The table lists this clone with a few counts. J is TRBJ2-2 and V is TRBV5-1; D might be TRBD2 (6 bases). This CDR3 has 15 amino acids. V lost 4 bases and J lost 4, with 14 bases in between. CDR1 SGHRS and CDR2 YFSETQ come from the germline V gene. The CDR3 coding sequence is TGCGCCAGCAGCCCTGGAGGGGCCAGCACCGGGGAGCTGTTTTTT. It codes for CASSPGGASTGELFF.

The rearrangement links TRBV7-9 to TRBJ1-5, with unresolved D. Germline V gives CDR1 SEHNR, CDR2 FQNEAQ (reference sequence). CDR3 length: 15 residues. Trimming removed 1 base at V and 5 bases at J, with 12 bases between. The CDR3 reads CASSLEGSRYQPQHF. CDR3 DNA: TGTGCCAGCAGCTTAGAAGGGAGCAGGTATCAGCCCCAGCATTTT.

The CDR3 DNA reads TGCGCCAGCAGCCAAGTAGGGGAATCCTATGGCTACACCTTC. Translated, it gives CASSQVGESYGYTF. This chain uses TRBV4-1 with TRBJ1-2; TRBD1 might be the D (5 bases). The CDR3 extends over 14 amino acids. From germline, CDR1 is MGHRA and CDR2 YSYEKL. V lost 1 base and J 4 bases, leaving 10 bases between the germline ends.

This clone has a handful of counts. The V call is TRBV5-1, the J call TRBJ2-1, with D possibly being TRBD2 (6 bases). Germline V CDR1 and CDR2: SGHRS, YFSETQ. The CDR3 extends over 16 amino acids. Trimming pared 4 bases from V and 2 bases from J, leaving 16 bases between. The DNA of the CDR3 is TGCGCCAGCAGCCGAGGTGCTGCGGGGACCTACAATGAGCAGTTCTTC. Its protein product is CASSRGAAGTYNEQFF.

This clone came up a few times. This sequence joins TRBV29-1 and TRBJ1-1, with 8 bases matching TRBD1. Trimming took 6 bases from V and 6 from J; bases not matched to a gene: 9. CDR3 length: 13 amino acids. CDR1 SQVTM and CDR2 ANQGSEA come from the germline V gene. As DNA, the CDR3 is TGCAGCGTAGACGAACAGGGGGTCTCTGAAGCTTTCTTT. Translating it yields CSVDEQGVSEAFF.

This clone was seen more than once but under ten times. V usage is TRBV9 and J usage is TRBJ2-3; 13 bases match TRBD2. The V gene end was trimmed by 3 bases and the J gene end by 3 bases; junction bases not matched to a gene: 1. The CDR3 spans 15 residues. The V gene's germline CDR1 is SGDLS and CDR2 YYNGEE. CDR3 sequence reads: CASSGGLAGTDTQYF. The CDR3 DNA follows: TGTGCCAGCAGCGGGGGACTAGCGGGAACAGATACGCAGTATTTT.

For this clone: Different DNA sequences within this sample yield the same CDR3. This chain uses TRBV9 with TRBJ1-1; D is perhaps TRBD1 (5 bases). CDR3 size: 15 residues. CDR1 SGDLS and CDR2 YYNGEE come from the germline V gene. Deletions cut 0 bases from V and 0 bases from J, with 9 bases between. CDR3 in DNA: TGTGCCAGCAGCGTAGCCACAGGTCTGAACACTGAAGCTTTCTTT. Protein: CASSVATGLNTEAFF.

V is TRBV25-1 and J is TRBJ1-2; D may be TRBD1 (5 bases). CDR1 and CDR2 from the germline V gene are MGHDK and SYGVNS. The CDR3 totals 14 residues. V gave up 4 bases and J gave up 7 bases, with 16 bases separating them. For the CDR3, the DNA is TGTGCCAGCAGTGCGGCCTGGAGTGGGGCTGGCTACACCTTC. The encoded protein is CASSAAWSGAGYTF.

This sequence joins TRBV7-8 and TRBJ2-2; 9 nucleotides match TRBD2. Per germline, CDR1 SGHVS and CDR2 FQNEAQ. Unmatched junction bases numbered 4, after V lost 5 bases and J lost 0 bases. The CDR3 is made up of 16 amino acids. The CDR3 region is CASSRLADANTGELFF. The CDR3 DNA sequence: TGTGCCAGCAGCCGACTAGCGGACGCGAACACCGGGGAGCTGTTTTTT.

The chain is built from TRBV28 and TRBJ1-2, with unresolved D. The germline CDR1 and CDR2 sequences are MDHEN and SYDVKM. This CDR3 is built from 15 residues. With 2 bases removed from V and 4 bases from J, the gap between germline ends came to 14 bases. CDR3 DNA: TGTGCCAGCAGTTTAACACCCCTCGAGGGCTATGGCTACACCTTC. Amino acids: CASSLTPLEGYGYTF.

The genes are TRBV27 and TRBJ1-1; no reliable D call. The CDR3 loop spans 13 amino acids. CDR1 MNHEY and CDR2 SMNVEV come from the germline V gene (reference sequence). V dropped 6 bases and J dropped 1 base, with 9 bases sitting between them. DNA for the CDR3: TGTGCCAGCAGCCCGACACAGAACACTGAAGCTTTCTTT. It translates to CASSPTQNTEAFF.

This sequence joins TRBV5-6 and TRBJ2-2, with D perhaps TRBD2 (5 bases). CDR1 is SGHDT and CDR2 is YYEEEE in the germline V gene. CDR3 length: 15 amino acids. Trimming pared 0 bases from V and 6 bases from J, leaving 12 bases between. The CDR3 here is CASSLGVGIAGELFF. In DNA form, the CDR3 reads TGTGCCAGCAGCTTGGGGGTCGGGATCGCCGGGGAGCTGTTTTTT.

This chain connects TRBV29-1 to TRBJ1-2; D uncertain. The V gene lost 5 bases and the J gene lost 6 bases, with 7 bases spanning the gap. Germline lookup yields CDR1 SQVTM and CDR2 ANQGSEA. CDR3 length: 10 residues. Written as DNA, the CDR3 is TGCAGCGTTTGGCAGGATGGCTACACCTTC. Encoded protein: CSVWQDGYTF.

This clone has just a few counts. The chain couples TRBV7-2 to TRBJ1-5; the D gene is possibly TRBD1 (6 bases). V dropped 4 bases and J dropped 7 bases, with 14 bases sitting between them. CDR3 length: 14 amino acids. Germline CDR1 SGHTA, CDR2 FQGNSA. For the CDR3, the DNA is TGTGCCAGCAGCTACAACAGGGACACCCAGCCCCAGCATTTT. Protein product: CASSYNRDTQPQHF.

This clone has more than one count but fewer than ten. V gene TRBV5-1 combines with J gene TRBJ1-1, with D hard to call. V was shortened by 0 bases and J by 4 bases, with 13 bases between the two germline ends. CDR1 is SGHRS, CDR2 YFSETQ, per germline. This CDR3 region has 15 residues. This CDR3 reads CASSLVSVETTEAFF. The CDR3 DNA is TGCGCCAGCAGCTTGGTCTCAGTGGAGACCACTGAAGCTTTCTTT.